What follows describes a single T cell receptor (beta chain). Its antigen is not identified. Germline is not matched at one junction end, which may reflect a read error. This sample is drawn from a study of tumor and adjacent non-tumor tissue in lung cancer. CDR3 size: 15 residues. A modified ARM-PCR protocol with three rounds of nested PCR amplified TCRbeta. Each CDR3 protein gets one entry after TCRdb re-called the multiplex PCR reads with MiXCR. Among approximately 100,000 distinct CDR3 sequences listed, under 65% were seen once. The template was RNA from unsorted bulk tissue. This non-tumor lung sample came from over 3 cm beyond the tumor edge. Study results and caveats: Tumor TCR diversity, when higher, was linked to shorter survival. Normal lung showed higher cumulative top 100 clone frequency than tumor. Compared with tumor, normal lung showed significantly lower TCR diversity.

This sequence joins TRBV12-3 or TRBV12-4 and TRBJ1-1, with a tentative D call TRBD1 (5 bases). Sequenced material: distant non-tumor lung tissue. This clonotype originated in a man aged 60 to 69 with non-small cell lung cancer. CDR3: CAWTGGTGGNSEAFF. CDR3 DNA sequence: TGTGCCTGGACGGGAGGGACGGGAGGGAACAGTGAAGCTTTCTTT.